The TCR beta chain described here comes from a study of blood T cell repertoires in COVID-19. TCRdb's copy holds only in-frame clones and misses some; the assay was immunoSEQ multiplex PCR. Seen here are around 140,000 clones, around 89% observed once, and the top ten hold about a tenth. The TCR was taken from a man aged 50 to 59 with acute or convalescent COVID-19. Source material: peripheral blood.

CDR3 loop: CASSWGTGGEAFF. Here the CDR3 DNA reads TGTGCCAGCAGTTGGGGGACAGGGGGGGAAGCTTTCTTT. The chain combines TRBV28 with TRBJ1-1; 11 bases match TRBD1. The CDR3 consists of 13 residues. The V gene's germline CDR1 is MDHEN and CDR2 SYDVKM. Trimming cost V 4 bases and J 8 bases; bases outside gene matches: 3.